The sequence of this TCR beta chain was determined in a study of post-analysis software for immune sequencing data. Unique molecular identifiers tagged the TCR beta cDNA libraries. TCRdb reanalysed the PCR reads using MiXCR and keeps one entry per CDR3 protein. Among 820,000 or so distinct CDR3 sequences, roughly half were seen once, and the ten largest hold approximately 4.4%. Regarding this clonotype: At one boundary the junction diverges from the germline segment, which might be a read error.

The sequence was collected from a girl between 5 and 17 years old with multiple sclerosis. Source material: blood.

The DNA for the CDR3 is TGTGCTAGTGGTTTGAATATGGGACAGCTTTCAACTAATGAAAAGCTGTTTTTT. Its translation is CASGLNMGQLSTNEKLFF. The J gene is TRBJ1-4, the V gene TRBV12-5; 7 positions match TRBD1. This CDR3 comprises 18 residues. Germline CDR1 LGHNT, CDR2 FRNRAP.